This T cell receptor (beta chain) was captured by sequencing in a study of shared clonotypes between healthy human individuals. Turning to the study itself: Three plates each covered CD4 naive and memory; CD8 naive two, CD8 memory one.

Over several immunoSEQ plates, each subset's genomic DNA was distributed in even portions. Method: immunoSEQ multiplex PCR; TCRdb's copy keeps in-frame clones and lacks some. Of more than 900,000 clones in the sample, roughly 74% were seen once. Notes on the study in general: Only blood underwent sampling, and tissue repertoires likely differ.

The V and J ends lost 4 bases and 4 bases, in that order; junction bases with no gene match: 9. This CDR3 is built from 16 residues. Germline V gene data show CDR1 as SGHKS and CDR2 as YYEKEE (reference sequence). Worth noting for this clone: As yet, its antigen is unknown.

The chain combines TRBV5-5 with TRBJ1-5, with 9 bases fitting TRBD1. The receptor's source is a young man in good health. Some clones in this sample may be carry-over from other donors' samples. The sequenced material came from memory CD4+ T cells from PBMCs. The subset here: CD45RA-negative fraction. In DNA, the CDR3 is TGTGCCAGCAGCAGCAAGGGCGGGACAGGGAATCAGCCCCAGCATTTT. It specifies CASSSKGGTGNQPQHF.